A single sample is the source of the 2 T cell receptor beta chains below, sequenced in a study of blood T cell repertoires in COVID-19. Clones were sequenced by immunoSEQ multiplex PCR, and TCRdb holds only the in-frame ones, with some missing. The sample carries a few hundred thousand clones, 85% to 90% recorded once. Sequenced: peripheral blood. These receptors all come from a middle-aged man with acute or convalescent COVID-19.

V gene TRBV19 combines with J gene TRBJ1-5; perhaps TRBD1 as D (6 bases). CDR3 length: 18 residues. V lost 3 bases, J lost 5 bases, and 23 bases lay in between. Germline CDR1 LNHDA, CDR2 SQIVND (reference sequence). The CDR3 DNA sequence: TGTGCCAGTAGTATCCCGGGCCTTATTGGGGGCGGCGATCAGCCCCAGCATTTT. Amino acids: CASSIPGLIGGGDQPQHF.

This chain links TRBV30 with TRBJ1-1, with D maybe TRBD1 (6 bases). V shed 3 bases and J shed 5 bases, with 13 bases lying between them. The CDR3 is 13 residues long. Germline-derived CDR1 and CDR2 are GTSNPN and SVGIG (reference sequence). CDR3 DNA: TGTGCCTGGAGCCGAGGGGGAGGGACTGAAGCTTTCTTT. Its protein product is CAWSRGGGTEAFF.